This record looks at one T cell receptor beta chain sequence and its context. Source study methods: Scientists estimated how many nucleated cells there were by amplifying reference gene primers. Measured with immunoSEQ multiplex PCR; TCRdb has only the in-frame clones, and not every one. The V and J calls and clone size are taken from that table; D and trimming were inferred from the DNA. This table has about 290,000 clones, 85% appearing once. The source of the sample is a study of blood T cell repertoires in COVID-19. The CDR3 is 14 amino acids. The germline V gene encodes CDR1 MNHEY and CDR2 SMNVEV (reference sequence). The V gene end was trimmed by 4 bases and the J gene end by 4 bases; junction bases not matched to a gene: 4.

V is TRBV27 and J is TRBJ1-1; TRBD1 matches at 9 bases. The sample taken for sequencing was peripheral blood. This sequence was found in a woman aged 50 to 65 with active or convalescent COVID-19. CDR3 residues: CASSSDRGVTEAFF. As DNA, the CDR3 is TGTGCCAGCAGTTCCGACAGGGGGGTCACTGAAGCTTTCTTT.